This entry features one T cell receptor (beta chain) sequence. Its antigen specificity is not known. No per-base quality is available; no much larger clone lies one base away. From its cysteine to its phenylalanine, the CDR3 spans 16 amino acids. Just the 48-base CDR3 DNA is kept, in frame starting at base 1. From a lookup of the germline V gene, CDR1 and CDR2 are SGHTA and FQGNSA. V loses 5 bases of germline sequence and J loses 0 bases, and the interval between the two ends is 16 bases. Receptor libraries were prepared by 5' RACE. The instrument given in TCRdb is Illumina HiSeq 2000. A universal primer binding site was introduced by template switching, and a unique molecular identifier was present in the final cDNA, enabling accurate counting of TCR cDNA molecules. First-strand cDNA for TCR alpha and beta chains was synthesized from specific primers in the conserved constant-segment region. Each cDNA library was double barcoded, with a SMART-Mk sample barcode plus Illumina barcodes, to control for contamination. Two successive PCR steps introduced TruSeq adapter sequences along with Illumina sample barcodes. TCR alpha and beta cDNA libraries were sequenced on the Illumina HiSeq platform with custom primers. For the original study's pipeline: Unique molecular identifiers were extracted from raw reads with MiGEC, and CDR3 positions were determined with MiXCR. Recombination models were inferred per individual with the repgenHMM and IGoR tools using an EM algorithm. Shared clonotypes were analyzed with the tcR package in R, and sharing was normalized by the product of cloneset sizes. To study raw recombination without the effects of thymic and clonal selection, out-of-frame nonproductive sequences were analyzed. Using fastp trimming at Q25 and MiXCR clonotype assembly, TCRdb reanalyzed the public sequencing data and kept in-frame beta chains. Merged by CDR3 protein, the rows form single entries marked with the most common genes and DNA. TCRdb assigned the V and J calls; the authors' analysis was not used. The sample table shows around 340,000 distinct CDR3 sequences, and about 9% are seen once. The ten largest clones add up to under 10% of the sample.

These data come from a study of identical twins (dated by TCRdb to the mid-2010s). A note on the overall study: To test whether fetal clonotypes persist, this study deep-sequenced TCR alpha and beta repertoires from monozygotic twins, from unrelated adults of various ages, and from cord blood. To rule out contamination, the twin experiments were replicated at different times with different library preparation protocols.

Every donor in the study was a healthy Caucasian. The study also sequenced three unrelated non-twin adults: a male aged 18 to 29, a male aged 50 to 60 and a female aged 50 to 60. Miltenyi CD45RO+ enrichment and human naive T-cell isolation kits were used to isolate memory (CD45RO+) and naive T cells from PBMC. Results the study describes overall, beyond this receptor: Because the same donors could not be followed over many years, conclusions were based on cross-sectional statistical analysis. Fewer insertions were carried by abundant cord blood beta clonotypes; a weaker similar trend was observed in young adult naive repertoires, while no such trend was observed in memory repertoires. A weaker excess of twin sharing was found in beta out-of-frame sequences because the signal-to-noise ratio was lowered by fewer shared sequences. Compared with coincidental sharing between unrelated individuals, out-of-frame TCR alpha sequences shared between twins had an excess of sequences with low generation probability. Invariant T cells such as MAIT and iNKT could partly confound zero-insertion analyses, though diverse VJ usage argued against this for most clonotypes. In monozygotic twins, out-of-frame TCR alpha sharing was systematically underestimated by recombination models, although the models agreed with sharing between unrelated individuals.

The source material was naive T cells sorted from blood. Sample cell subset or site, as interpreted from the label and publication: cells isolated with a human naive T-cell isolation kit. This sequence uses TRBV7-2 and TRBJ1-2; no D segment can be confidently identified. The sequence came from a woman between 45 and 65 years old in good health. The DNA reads TGTGCCAGCAGCCCCCTGACCCGACGAGCTAACTATGGCTACACCTTC. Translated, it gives CASSPLTRRANYGYTF.